This record looks at one TCR beta chain sequence and its context. Its antigen remains undetermined. Its ends do not fully match the called genes, so a read error is possible. CDR1 MNHNS and CDR2 SASEGT are derived from the germline V gene. From cysteine to phenylalanine, the CDR3 is 13 amino acids long. The entry retains the CDR3 DNA only, 39 bases that are in frame from base 1. These data are taken from a study of T cells in Graves' hyperthyroidism and ophthalmopathy (dated by TCRdb to the late 2010s). Some background on the complete study: To identify TCR V-J signatures that set the groups apart, the researchers used a discovery cohort of 100 patients, made up of 43 with Graves' ophthalmopathy and 55 to 65 with stable Graves' hyperthyroidism. The study also compared thyroid tissue and blood T-cell repertoires from about 6 Graves' hyperthyroidism patients. Once sampling was done, hyperthyroidism patients were given methimazole at a starting dose of 30 mg daily, whereas ophthalmopathy patients were given high-dose intravenous methylprednisolone. The 75 to 100 discovery patients were divided at random into training and test sets in a 7:3 ratio. According to the paper, TCR Vbeta CDR3 sequencing was carried out on over 130 peripheral blood samples, which came from about 45 ophthalmopathy, under 80 hyperthyroidism and 17 progressor patients. Whether ophthalmopathy could be predicted prospectively was tested in an independent validation cohort made up of some 20 hyperthyroidism patients plus 17 patients who later progressed to ophthalmopathy. The study at large found these results: Blood samples also contained most of the expanded thyroid clonotypes (frequency above 0.001), which suggests that blood repertoires may reflect thyroid immune responses. A 13 V-J signature model separated ophthalmopathy from stable hyperthyroidism, with around 88% sensitivity and 81.08% specificity in cross-validation and 80%/75% in testing. During validation, the model predicted progression to ophthalmopathy a median of around six months ahead of onset, with just under 71% sensitivity and less than 85% specificity. No statistical method was used to fix the sample size in advance, and group allocation was not hidden from the investigators.

Any patient with an uncontrolled infection, another autoimmune disease, pregnancy or lactation was excluded. Clinical symptoms, serum thyroxine and TRAb, thyroid ultrasound, and orbital computed tomography formed the basis for the diagnoses. Total RNA was extracted using Trizol reagent, and RNA quality was assessed on an Agilent 2100 Bioanalyzer. The TCR beta CDR3 regions were amplified from the RNA transcripts. The TCR CDR3 was subjected to a first round of RT-PCR using the HTBI primer set and the Qiagen OneStep RT-PCR kit. Libraries were constructed in a second round of multiplex PCR, after which size selection and purification were performed. Sequencing of the libraries was done on an Illumina HiSeq2000 using paired-end 100 bp reads. Regarding the original processing steps: SOAPnuke was used to process the raw data, throwing out any read that contained adapters or uncalled bases, had a mean Phred below 15, or lacked an exact constant-primer or identifier match. COPE v1.2.5 was used to merge the high-quality paired reads, and each unique nucleotide sequence was defined as a clonotype. MiTCR v1.1 was used to align the clonotypes against IMGT TRBV, TRBD and TRBJ reference segments. Only V-J combinations with frequency above 0.0001, covering 99% to 99.2% of repertoires, were analysed. A TCS score was defined as the ratio of F50 (clonal expansion) to E x V (chaos), with BLOSUM62-based TCRdist applied between CDR3 peptides within each V-J. Welch's t-statistics and random forest reduced 500 to 650 V-J features to 13, which were used in a naive Bayes classifier (R e1071). The similarity between thyroid and blood repertoires was quantified using the Morisita-Horn index. Through fastp at Q25 and MiXCR, TCRdb rebuilt clones from the public reads, retaining in-frame beta chains. Each CDR3 protein appears once, grouped with its most common genes and DNA. The V and J calls and clone size come from TCRdb's table, not from the authors' own analysis. For this sample the table gives hundreds of thousands of distinct CDR3 sequences, of which roughly 46% were detected only once. Roughly 7.2% of the sample is taken by the ten largest.

The receptor chain draws on TRBV6-1 and TRBJ2-7; TRBD2 is a weak D gene call, 5 bases matching. This receptor was identified in an adult man with Graves' disease, either hyperthyroidism or ophthalmopathy (not recorded which). Sequencing was performed on peripheral blood or thyroid tissue (not recorded which). The CDR3 region reads CASSERERYEQCF. The DNA is as follows: TGTGCCAGCAGTGAGAGGGAACGCTACGAGCAGTGCTTC.